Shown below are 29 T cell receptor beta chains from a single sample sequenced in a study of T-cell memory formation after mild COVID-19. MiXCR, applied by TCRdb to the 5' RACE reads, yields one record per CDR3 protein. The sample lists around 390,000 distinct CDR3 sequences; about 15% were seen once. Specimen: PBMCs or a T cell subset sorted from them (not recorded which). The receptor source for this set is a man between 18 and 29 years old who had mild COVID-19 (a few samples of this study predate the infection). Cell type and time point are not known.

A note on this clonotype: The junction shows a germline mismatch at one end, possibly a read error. CDR3 loop: CASSFFGANTGELIF. The DNA of the CDR3 is TGTGCCAGCAGTTTTTTTGGGGCGAACACCGGGGAGCTGATTTTT. The V and J genes are TRBV28 and TRBJ2-2; perhaps D is TRBD1 or TRBD2 (5 bases each). The CDR3 is made up of 15 amino acids. Germline loops: CDR1 MDHEN, CDR2 SYDVKM.

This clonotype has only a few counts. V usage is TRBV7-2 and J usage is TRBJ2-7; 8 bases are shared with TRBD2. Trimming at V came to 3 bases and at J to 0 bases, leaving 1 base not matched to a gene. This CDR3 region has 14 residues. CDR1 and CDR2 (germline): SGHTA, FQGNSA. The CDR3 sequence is CASSFSGTSYEQYF. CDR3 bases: TGTGCCAGCAGCTTTAGCGGGACCTCCTACGAGCAGTACTTC. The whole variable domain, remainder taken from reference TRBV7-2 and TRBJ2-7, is GAGVSQSPSNKVTEKGKDVELRCDPISGHTALYWYRQSLGQGLEFLIYFQGNSAPDKSGLPSDRFSAERTGGSVSTLTIQRTQQEDSAVYLCASSFSGTSYEQYFGPGTRLTVT.

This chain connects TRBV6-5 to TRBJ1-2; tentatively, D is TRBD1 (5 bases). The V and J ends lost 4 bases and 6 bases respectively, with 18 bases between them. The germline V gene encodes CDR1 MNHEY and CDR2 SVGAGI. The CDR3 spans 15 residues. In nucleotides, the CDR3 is TGTGCCAGCAGTTTCGCCGGATTGCCCAGGGATGGCTACACCTTC. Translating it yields CASSFAGLPRDGYTF.

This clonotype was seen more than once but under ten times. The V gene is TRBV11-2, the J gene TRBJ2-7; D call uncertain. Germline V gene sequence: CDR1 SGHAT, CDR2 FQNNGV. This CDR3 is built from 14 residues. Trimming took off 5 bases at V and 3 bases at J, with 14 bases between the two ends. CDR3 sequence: CASSNGRNLYEQYF. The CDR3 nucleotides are TGTGCCAGCAGCAATGGAAGGAATCTCTACGAGCAGTACTTC. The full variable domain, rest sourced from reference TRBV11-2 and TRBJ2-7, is EAGVAQSPRYKIIEKRQSVAFWCNPISGHATLYWYQQILGQGPKLLIQFQNNGVVDDSQLPKDRFSAERLKGVDSTLKIQPAKLEDSAVYLCASSNGRNLYEQYFGPGTRLTVT.

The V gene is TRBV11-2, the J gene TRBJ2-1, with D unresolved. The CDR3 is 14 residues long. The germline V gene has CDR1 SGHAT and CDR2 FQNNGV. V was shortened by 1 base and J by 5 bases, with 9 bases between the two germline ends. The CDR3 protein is CASSLGRQNNEQFF. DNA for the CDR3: TGTGCCAGCAGCTTAGGCAGGCAGAACAATGAGCAGTTCTTC. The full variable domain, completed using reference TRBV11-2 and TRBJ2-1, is EAGVAQSPRYKIIEKRQSVAFWCNPISGHATLYWYQQILGQGPKLLIQFQNNGVVDDSQLPKDRFSAERLKGVDSTLKIQPAKLEDSAVYLCASSLGRQNNEQFFGPGTRLTVL.

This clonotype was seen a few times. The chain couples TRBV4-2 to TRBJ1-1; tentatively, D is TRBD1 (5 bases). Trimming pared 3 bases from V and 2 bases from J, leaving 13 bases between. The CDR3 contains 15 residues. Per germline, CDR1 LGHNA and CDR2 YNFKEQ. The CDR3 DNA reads TGTGCCAGCAGCCACTACGGGGGGGGAAACACTGAAGCTTTCTTT. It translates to CASSHYGGGNTEAFF.

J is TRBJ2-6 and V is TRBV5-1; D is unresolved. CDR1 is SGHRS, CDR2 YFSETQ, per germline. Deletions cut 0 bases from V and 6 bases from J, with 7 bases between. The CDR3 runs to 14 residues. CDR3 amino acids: CASSLGTPANVLTF. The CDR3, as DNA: TGCGCCAGCAGCTTGGGGACGCCGGCCAACGTCCTGACTTTC. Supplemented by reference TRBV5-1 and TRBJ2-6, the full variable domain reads KAGVTQTPRYLIKTRGQQVTLSCSPISGHRSVSWYQQTPGQGLQFLFEYFSETQRNKGNFPGRFSGRQFSNSRSEMNVSTLELGDSALYLCASSLGTPANVLTFGAGSRLTVL.

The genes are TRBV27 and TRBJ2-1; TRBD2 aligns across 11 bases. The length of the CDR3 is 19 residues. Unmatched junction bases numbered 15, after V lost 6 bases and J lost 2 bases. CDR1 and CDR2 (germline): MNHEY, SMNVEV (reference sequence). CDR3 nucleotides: TGTGCCAGCAGGATCACCGGGACTAGCGGACCCAGGACCTACAATGAGCAGTTCTTC. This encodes CASRITGTSGPRTYNEQFF.

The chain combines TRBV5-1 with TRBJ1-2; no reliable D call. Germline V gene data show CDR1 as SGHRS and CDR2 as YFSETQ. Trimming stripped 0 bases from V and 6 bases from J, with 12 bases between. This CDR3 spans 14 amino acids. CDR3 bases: TGCGCCAGCAGCTTGGCGCCGGGAATGGATGGCTACACCTTC. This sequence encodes CASSLAPGMDGYTF.

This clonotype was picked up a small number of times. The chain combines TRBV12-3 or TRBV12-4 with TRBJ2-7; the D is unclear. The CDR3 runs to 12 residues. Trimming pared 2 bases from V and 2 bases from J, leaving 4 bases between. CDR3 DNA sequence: TGTGCCAGCAGTTTAAGTGCCTACGAGCAGTACTTC. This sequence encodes CASSLSAYEQYF.

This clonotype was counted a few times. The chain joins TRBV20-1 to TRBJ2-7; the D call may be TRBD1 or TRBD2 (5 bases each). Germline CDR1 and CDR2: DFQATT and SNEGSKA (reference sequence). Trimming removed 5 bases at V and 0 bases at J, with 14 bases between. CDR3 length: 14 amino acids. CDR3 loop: CSASRDANSYEQYF. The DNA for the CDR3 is TGCAGTGCTTCCCGGGACGCAAACTCCTACGAGCAGTACTTC.

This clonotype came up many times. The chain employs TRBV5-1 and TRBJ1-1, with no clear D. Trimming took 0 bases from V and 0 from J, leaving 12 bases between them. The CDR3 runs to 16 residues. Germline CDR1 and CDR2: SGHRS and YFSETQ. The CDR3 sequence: CASSLAAGALNTEAFF. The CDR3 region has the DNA TGCGCCAGCAGCTTGGCGGCAGGAGCCTTGAACACTGAAGCTTTCTTT.

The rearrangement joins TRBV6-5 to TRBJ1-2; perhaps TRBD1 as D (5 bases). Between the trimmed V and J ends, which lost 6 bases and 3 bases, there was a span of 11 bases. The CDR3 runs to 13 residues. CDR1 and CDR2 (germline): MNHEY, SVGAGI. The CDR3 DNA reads TGTGCCAGCAGCCGGGGGTCGGACTATGGCTACACCTTC. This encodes CASSRGSDYGYTF.

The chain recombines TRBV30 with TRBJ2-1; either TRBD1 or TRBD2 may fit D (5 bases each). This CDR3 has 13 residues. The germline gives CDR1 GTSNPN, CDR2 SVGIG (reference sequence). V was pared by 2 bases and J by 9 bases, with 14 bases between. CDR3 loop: CAWSRLHGGEQFF. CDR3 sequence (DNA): TGTGCCTGGAGTCGGCTTCATGGGGGTGAGCAGTTCTTC.

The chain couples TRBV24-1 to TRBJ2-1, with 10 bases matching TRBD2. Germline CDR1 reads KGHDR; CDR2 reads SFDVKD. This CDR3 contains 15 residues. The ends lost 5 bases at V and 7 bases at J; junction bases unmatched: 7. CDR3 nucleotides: TGTGCCACCAGTGTCGGAGCGGGGGGGCAGAATGAGCAGTTCTTC. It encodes CATSVGAGGQNEQFF.

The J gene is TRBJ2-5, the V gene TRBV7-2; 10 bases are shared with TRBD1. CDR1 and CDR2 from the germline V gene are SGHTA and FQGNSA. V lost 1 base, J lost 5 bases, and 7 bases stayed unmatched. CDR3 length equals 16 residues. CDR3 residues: CASSLGPGQGEETQYF. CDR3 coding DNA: TGTGCCAGCAGCTTAGGGCCCGGACAGGGGGAGGAGACCCAGTACTTC.

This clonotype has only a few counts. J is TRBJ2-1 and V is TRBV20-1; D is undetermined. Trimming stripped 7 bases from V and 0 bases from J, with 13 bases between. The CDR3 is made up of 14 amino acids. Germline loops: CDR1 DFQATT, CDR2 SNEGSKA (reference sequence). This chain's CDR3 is CSVPNSSSYNEQFF. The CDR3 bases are TGCAGTGTACCGAACTCGAGCTCCTACAATGAGCAGTTCTTC.

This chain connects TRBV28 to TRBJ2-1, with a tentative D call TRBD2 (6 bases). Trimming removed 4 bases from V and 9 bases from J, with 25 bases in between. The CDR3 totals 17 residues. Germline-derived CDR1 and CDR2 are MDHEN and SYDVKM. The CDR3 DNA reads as TGTGCCAGCAGTTCCCCCCCGGGACTCCTTCCTGAGGGTGAGCAGTTCTTC. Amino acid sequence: CASSSPPGLLPEGEQFF.

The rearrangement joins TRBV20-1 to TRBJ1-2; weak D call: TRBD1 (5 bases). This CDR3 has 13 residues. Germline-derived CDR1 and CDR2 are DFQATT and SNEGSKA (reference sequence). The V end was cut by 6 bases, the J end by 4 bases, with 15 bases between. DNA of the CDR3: TGCAGTGCCAGGCATAGACAGTCCTATGGCTACACCTTC. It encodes CSARHRQSYGYTF.

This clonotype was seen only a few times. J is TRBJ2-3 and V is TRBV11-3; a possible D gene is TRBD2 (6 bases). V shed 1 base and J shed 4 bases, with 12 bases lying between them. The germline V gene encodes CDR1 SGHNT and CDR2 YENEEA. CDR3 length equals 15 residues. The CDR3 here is CASSLGGVRADTQYF. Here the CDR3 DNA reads TGTGCCAGCAGCTTAGGCGGGGTTCGGGCAGATACGCAGTATTTT.

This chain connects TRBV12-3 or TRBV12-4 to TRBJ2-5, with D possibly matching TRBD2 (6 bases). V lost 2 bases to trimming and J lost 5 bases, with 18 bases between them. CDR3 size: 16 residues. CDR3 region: CASSLRAFGGEETQYF. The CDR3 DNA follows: TGTGCCAGCAGTTTACGGGCTTTCGGCGGGGAGGAGACCCAGTACTTC.

CDR3 region: CASSLEFSGGPNEQFF. CDR3 bases: TGTGCCAGCAGCTTAGAGTTTAGCGGGGGCCCCAATGAGCAGTTCTTC. The chain has TRBV11-2 and TRBJ2-1, with 9 nucleotides matching TRBD2. This CDR3 is 16 amino acids long. J was trimmed by 6 bases and V by 0 bases; bases with no gene match: 6. Per the germline V gene, CDR1 is SGHAT and CDR2 is FQNNGV.

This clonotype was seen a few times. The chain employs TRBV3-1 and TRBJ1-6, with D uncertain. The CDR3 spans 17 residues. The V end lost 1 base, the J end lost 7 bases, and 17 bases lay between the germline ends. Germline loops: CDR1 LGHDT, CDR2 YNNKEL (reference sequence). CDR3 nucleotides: TGTGCCAGCAGCCAAGTAGCGGGCCGTCGTGCCAATTCACCCCTCCACTTT. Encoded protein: CASSQVAGRRANSPLHF.

CDR3 nucleotides: TGTGCCAGCAGCACACCCTTAGCCGGGACAGGGAGATCTGACACCATATATTTT. This encodes CASSTPLAGTGRSDTIYF. J is TRBJ1-3 and V is TRBV7-9; 9 positions agree with TRBD1. The CDR3 is made up of 18 amino acids. CDR1 and CDR2 from the germline V gene are SEHNR and FQNEAQ (reference sequence). J lost 8 bases, V lost 5 bases, and 19 bases had no gene match.

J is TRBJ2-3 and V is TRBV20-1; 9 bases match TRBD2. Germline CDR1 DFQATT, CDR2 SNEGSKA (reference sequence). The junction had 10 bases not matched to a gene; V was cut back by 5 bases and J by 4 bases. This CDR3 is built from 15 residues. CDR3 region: CSAFSPGTSSDTQYF. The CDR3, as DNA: TGCAGTGCTTTCTCCCCCGGGACTAGCTCAGATACGCAGTATTTT.

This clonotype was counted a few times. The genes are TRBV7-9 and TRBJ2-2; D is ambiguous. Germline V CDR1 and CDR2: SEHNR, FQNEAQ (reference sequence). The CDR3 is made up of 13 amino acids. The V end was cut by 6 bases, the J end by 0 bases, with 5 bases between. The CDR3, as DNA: TGTGCCAGCAGGGGCTCGAACACCGGGGAGCTGTTTTTT. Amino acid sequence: CASRGSNTGELFF.

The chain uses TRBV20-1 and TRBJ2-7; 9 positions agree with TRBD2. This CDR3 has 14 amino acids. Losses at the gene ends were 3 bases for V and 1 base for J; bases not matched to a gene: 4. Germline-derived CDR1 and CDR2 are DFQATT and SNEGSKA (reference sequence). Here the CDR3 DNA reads TGCAGTGCTAGGGGGACTAGCAGGTCCTACGAGCAGTACTTC. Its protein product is CSARGTSRSYEQYF.

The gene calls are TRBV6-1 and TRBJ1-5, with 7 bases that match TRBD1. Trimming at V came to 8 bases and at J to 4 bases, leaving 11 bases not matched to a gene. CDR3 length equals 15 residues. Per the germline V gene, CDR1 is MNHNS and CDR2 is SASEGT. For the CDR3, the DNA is TGTGCCAGCGGACGGCAGGGGGGGATAAATCAGCCCCAGCATTTT. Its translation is CASGRQGGINQPQHF.

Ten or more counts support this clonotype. The CDR3 reads CSVGQGTYEQYF. In nucleotides, the CDR3 is TGCAGCGTTGGACAGGGTACCTACGAGCAGTACTTC. This chain links TRBV29-1 with TRBJ2-7; TRBD1 agrees at 7 bases. The CDR3 runs to 12 residues. V was pared by 4 bases and J by 2 bases, with 2 bases of the junction left unmatched. Germline V gene sequence: CDR1 SQVTM, CDR2 ANQGSEA.